The 22 T cell receptor beta chains below were found in one sample sequenced in a study of T cell repertoires in cytomegalovirus infection. Using its own MiXCR run on the reads, TCRdb lists one record per CDR3 protein. The repertoire has roughly 170,000 distinct CDR3 sequences, 20% to 25% of them found once; the top ten carry 20% to 30%. Antigens of these TCRs are unknown. Sequencing was performed on CD8+ T cells from cultured PBMCs, taken from culture after CMV antigen stimulation. Source of these receptors: a human donor in good health (CMV status not recorded). Some clones in this sample may be carry-over from other donors' samples.

Only a few counts were recorded for this clonotype. This chain connects TRBV2 to TRBJ1-1; no definite D call. The germline CDR1 and CDR2 sequences are SNHLY and FYNNEI. This CDR3 comprises 12 residues. V was trimmed by 7 bases and J by 5 bases, leaving 11 bases between them. DNA for the CDR3: TGTGCCAGCATAAACCGGAGAACTGAAGCTTTCTTT. Its translation: CASINRRTEAFF.

In this sample, this clonotype turned up a few times. The CDR3 DNA follows: TGTGCCAGCAGCTTAATATATGATGAGCAGTTCTTC. Translation gives CASSLIYDEQFF. The rearrangement joins TRBV7-3 to TRBJ2-1; D not certain. Trimming took off 1 base at V and 8 bases at J, with 6 bases between the two ends. Looked up from germline, CDR1 is SGHTA and CDR2 is FQGTGA. The CDR3 totals 12 residues.

This clonotype was seen a handful of times. The rearrangement joins TRBV6-6 to TRBJ2-3, with 12 bases lining up with TRBD2. From germline, CDR1 is MNHNY and CDR2 SVGAGI (reference sequence). The CDR3 extends over 16 amino acids. The V gene end was trimmed by 2 bases and the J gene end by 2 bases; junction bases not matched to a gene: 2. The CDR3 nucleotides are TGTGCCAGCAGTTACACTAGCGGGGGGCCCACAGATACGCAGTATTTT. As protein: CASSYTSGGPTDTQYF.

This clonotype appeared a few times. The chain uses TRBV12-3 or TRBV12-4 and TRBJ2-3; D may be TRBD2 (5 bases). Trimming shortened V by 5 bases and J by 6 bases, and 18 bases separated the two germline ends. The CDR3 consists of 15 residues. CDR3 in amino acids: CASSRGRAPRDTQYF. The CDR3 DNA sequence: TGTGCCAGCAGTCGCGGGCGGGCCCCCAGGGATACGCAGTATTTT.

This clonotype has just a few counts. This rearrangement joins TRBV27 to TRBJ2-5, with unresolved D. Trimming stripped 3 bases from V and 1 base from J, with 15 bases between. Looked up from germline, CDR1 is MNHEY and CDR2 is SMNVEV (reference sequence). CDR3 length: 16 amino acids. DNA for the CDR3: TGTGCCAGCAGTTTCGGTTTGAGGACCTCCCAAGAGACCCAGTACTTC. This gives the protein CASSFGLRTSQETQYF.

This clonotype was counted at least ten times. The chain employs TRBV7-2 and TRBJ1-2; 9 bases line up with TRBD1. The germline gives CDR1 SGHTA, CDR2 FQGNSA. V shed 5 bases, J shed 2 bases, and the junction held 3 bases outside the gene matches. CDR3 size: 14 residues. This chain's CDR3 is CASSRGQGNYGYTF. CDR3 nucleotides: TGTGCCAGCAGCCGGGGACAGGGAAACTATGGCTACACCTTC.

This clonotype has only a few counts. The genes are TRBV5-3 and TRBJ1-5; the match to TRBD1 covers 7 bases. TRBV5-3 is an ORF; its function is uncertain. This CDR3 contains 14 residues. The J segment lost 4 bases and the V segment lost 5 bases, leaving 6 bases of the junction unmatched. CDR3 sequence: CARSSGQLNQPQHF. Written as DNA, the CDR3 is TGTGCCAGAAGTTCGGGACAGCTTAATCAGCCCCAGCATTTT.

The genes are TRBV7-9 and TRBJ2-1; 10 bases line up with TRBD1. The CDR3 consists of 13 residues. V lost 4 bases and J lost 9; bases outside the gene matches: 3. CDR1 is SEHNR and CDR2 is FQNEAQ in the germline V gene (reference sequence). DNA for the CDR3: TGTGCCAGCAGCTATGGGACAGGGGCTGAGCAGTTCTTC. This encodes CASSYGTGAEQFF.

The chain recombines TRBV19 with TRBJ1-2; 7 bases are shared with TRBD1. The CDR3 is 14 amino acids. Losses at the gene ends were 8 bases for V and 8 bases for J; bases not matched to a gene: 14. CDR1 is LNHDA, CDR2 SQIVND, per germline (reference sequence). CDR3 protein: CASCRQGVLDGYTF. The CDR3 nucleotides are TGTGCCAGTTGTCGACAGGGTGTATTAGACGGCTACACCTTC. Full variable domain (rest looked up from reference TRBV19 and TRBJ1-2): DGGITQSPKYLFRKEGQNVTLSCEQNLNHDAMYWYRQDPGQGLRLIYYSQIVNDFQKGDIAEGYSVSREKKESFPLTVTSAQKNPTAFYLCASCRQGVLDGYTFGSGTRLTVV.

V gene TRBV10-3 combines with J gene TRBJ1-1; possible D gene TRBD1, 5 bases. The CDR3 loop spans 15 amino acids. Germline lookup yields CDR1 ENHRY and CDR2 SYGVKD. The V gene lost 3 bases and the J gene lost 6 bases, with 17 bases spanning the gap. The CDR3 reads CAISDMRGLSAEAFF. DNA for the CDR3: TGTGCCATCAGTGATATGCGGGGCCTAAGCGCTGAAGCTTTCTTT.

The genes are TRBV7-2 and TRBJ2-3, with 7 bases identical to TRBD1. The J segment lost 0 bases and the V segment lost 3 bases, leaving 6 bases of the junction unmatched. The germline V gene has CDR1 SGHTA and CDR2 FQGNSA. This CDR3 is 16 amino acids long. CDR3 sequence (DNA): TGTGCCAGCAGCTTTCGAGGGGGCGGGAGCACAGATACGCAGTATTTT. This translates into CASSFRGGGSTDTQYF. The variable domain in full, completed from reference TRBV7-2 and TRBJ2-3, reads GAGVSQSPSNKVTEKGKDVELRCDPISGHTALYWYRQSLGQGLEFLIYFQGNSAPDKSGLPSDRFSAERTGGSVSTLTIQRTQQEDSAVYLCASSFRGGGSTDTQYFGPGTRLTVL.

The V and J genes are TRBV12-3 or TRBV12-4 and TRBJ2-5; 12 bases fit TRBD1. The CDR3 covers 17 residues. With 2 bases clipped from V and 5 bases from J, the junction kept 9 bases outside the gene matches. The CDR3 reads CASSLSIWDRGLETQYF. The DNA of the CDR3 is TGTGCCAGCAGTTTAAGTATATGGGACAGGGGGCTGGAGACCCAGTACTTC.

This clonotype was detected only a few times. The J gene is TRBJ1-6, the V gene TRBV7-2, with no clear D. The length of the CDR3 is 14 residues. Germline V CDR1 and CDR2: SGHTA, FQGNSA. The V end lost 1 base, the J end lost 10 bases, and 11 bases lay between the germline ends. CDR3 DNA sequence: TGTGCCAGCAGCTTAGTAGGGCTTGGGTCACCCCTCCACTTT. Residues: CASSLVGLGSPLHF.

A remark on this clonotype: At one end, the junction sequence differs from germline, possibly due to a read error. V is TRBV5-6 and J is TRBJ2-3, with D unclear. This CDR3 region has 16 residues. Germline loops: CDR1 SGHDT, CDR2 YYEEEE. The CDR3 reads CASSLAAGVFTDTQYF. For the CDR3, the DNA is TGCGCCAGCAGCTTGGCGGCAGGCGTGTTCACAGATACGCAGTATTTT.

The chain uses TRBV11-2 and TRBJ2-1; D possibly corresponds to TRBD2 (6 bases). The CDR3 covers 16 residues. CDR1 and CDR2 (germline): SGHAT, FQNNGV. Trimming removed 6 bases at V and 0 bases at J, with 15 bases between. CDR3 DNA sequence: TGTGCCAGCAGTCCCGGCGGGGCCCTCTCCTACAATGAGCAGTTCTTC. Amino acid sequence: CASSPGGALSYNEQFF.

The CDR3 nucleotides are TGTGCCAGCAGGGCCGCGGGTCACGCGAACACTGAAGCTTTCTTT. Its protein product is CASRAAGHANTEAFF. This chain links TRBV12-3 or TRBV12-4 with TRBJ1-1; D gene uncertain. V lost 6 bases and J 1 base, leaving 15 bases between the germline ends. The CDR3 is made up of 15 amino acids.

This clonotype was observed a handful of times. V and J are TRBV4-3 and TRBJ2-7, with 7 bases matching TRBD1. Germline-derived CDR1 and CDR2 are LGHNA and YSLEER. V lost 0 bases to trimming and J lost 1 base; unmatched junction nucleotides: 9. The length of the CDR3 is 17 residues. CDR3 sequence: CASSQEPGDSPSYEQYF. The CDR3 nucleotides are TGCGCCAGCAGCCAAGAGCCAGGGGACAGTCCATCCTACGAGCAGTACTTC.

The genes are TRBV12-3 or TRBV12-4 and TRBJ2-5; TRBD2 agrees at 8 bases. Unmatched junction bases numbered 3, after V lost 8 bases and J lost 4 bases. The CDR3 is 12 amino acids. The CDR3 bases are TGTGCCAGCGGCCGGGGGGGAGAGACCCAGTACTTC. Translating it yields CASGRGGETQYF.

The CDR3 region has the DNA TGTGCCAGCAGCTTACTGTCGGGTGGAAACACCATATATTTT. This gives the protein CASSLLSGGNTIYF. V gene TRBV7-8 combines with J gene TRBJ1-3; D gene uncertain. The CDR3 loop spans 14 amino acids. CDR1 is SGHVS and CDR2 is FQNEAQ in the germline V gene. Trimming removed 2 bases at V and 3 bases at J, with 8 bases between.

This clonotype was observed a single time. The J gene is TRBJ1-1, the V gene TRBV7-2; TRBD1 might be the D (5 bases). The CDR3 runs to 15 residues. Trimming pared 1 base from V and 1 base from J, leaving 10 bases between. Germline V lookup: CDR1 SGHTA, CDR2 FQGNSA. The CDR3 here is CASSLGGSWNTEAFF. In DNA, the CDR3 is TGTGCCAGCAGCTTAGGGGGCAGCTGGAACACTGAAGCTTTCTTT.

The rearrangement joins TRBV7-9 to TRBJ1-5; 8 bases agree with TRBD1. This CDR3 has 17 residues. In germline, CDR1 is SEHNR, CDR2 FQNEAQ (reference sequence). V was pared by 0 bases and J by 2 bases, with 6 bases of the junction left unmatched. The CDR3 region is CASSLAVTGGRNQPQHF. CDR3 sequence (DNA): TGTGCCAGCAGCTTAGCGGTTACAGGGGGTCGCAATCAGCCCCAGCATTTT.

This chain joins TRBV7-9 and TRBJ2-7, with D maybe TRBD2 (5 bases). Germline V CDR1 and CDR2: SEHNR, FQNEAQ (reference sequence). Trimming removed 4 bases at V and 3 bases at J, with 10 bases between. The CDR3 is 13 amino acids. CDR3 sequence reads: CASSSTGNYEQYF. Written as DNA, the CDR3 is TGTGCCAGCAGCTCCACCGGGAACTACGAGCAGTACTTC.